The 9 T cell receptor beta chains below come from one sample, sequenced in a study of T cell responses to AZD1222 COVID-19 vaccine. Sequencing used immunoSEQ multiplex PCR; TCRdb keeps in-frame clones, though not all of them. This table holds roughly 110,000 clones, under 95% found once. This specimen was peripheral blood, taken on day 0 of AZD1222 vaccination. These receptor sequences come from an adult in good health.

The chain uses TRBV18 and TRBJ1-6; 7 bases line up with TRBD1. The trim removed 4 bases at V and 0 bases at J, leaving 9 bases unmatched. Germline V gene sequence: CDR1 KGHSH, CDR2 LQKENI. CDR3 size: 18 residues. For the CDR3, the DNA is TGTGCCAGCTCACTTCAAGGGACAGCCGGCTCCTATAATTCACCCCTCCACTTT. Translation gives CASSLQGTAGSYNSPLHF. Supplemented by reference TRBV18 and TRBJ1-6, the full variable domain reads NAGVMQNPRHLVRRRGQEARLRCSPMKGHSHVYWYRQLPEEGLKFMVYLQKENIIDESGMPKERFSAEFPKEGPSILRIQQVVRGDSAAYFCASSLQGTAGSYNSPLHFGNGTRLTVT.

This chain joins TRBV7-2 and TRBJ1-6; perhaps TRBD1 as D (5 bases). The CDR3 is 15 amino acids. Trimming stripped 3 bases from V and 5 bases from J, with 11 bases between. Germline CDR1 SGHTA, CDR2 FQGNSA. The CDR3 region is CASSFQQGNNSPLHF. As DNA, the CDR3 is TGTGCCAGCAGCTTTCAGCAGGGTAATAATTCACCCCTCCACTTT.

V usage is TRBV7-2 and J usage is TRBJ2-3, with 9 positions matching TRBD1. Germline assignment: CDR1 SGHTA and CDR2 FQGNSA. The CDR3 consists of 15 residues. V trimming: 4 bases; J trimming: 7 bases; junction bases outside the gene matches: 9. The CDR3 spells CASSYRDRARNTQYF. The CDR3 bases are TGTGCCAGCAGCTACCGGGACAGGGCACGAAATACGCAGTATTTT.

Here the CDR3 reads CASSLGGGQGPYEQYF. The CDR3 DNA is TGTGCCAGCAGCTTAGGGGGTGGTCAGGGCCCCTACGAGCAGTACTTC. The rearrangement links TRBV11-2 to TRBJ2-7, with D maybe TRBD1 (5 bases). V gave up 1 base and J gave up 2 bases, with 15 bases separating them. CDR1 and CDR2 (germline): SGHAT, FQNNGV. This CDR3 comprises 16 residues.

The chain recombines TRBV7-9 with TRBJ2-7; D is uncertain. The CDR3 consists of 12 residues. Germline V gene data show CDR1 as SEHNR and CDR2 as FQNEAQ (reference sequence). Trimming pared 6 bases from V and 6 bases from J, leaving 12 bases between. The CDR3 coding sequence is TGTGCCAGCAGAATAGGCGGCGGCGAGCAGTACTTC. Protein sequence: CASRIGGGEQYF.

The V and J genes are TRBV27 and TRBJ1-5; D ambiguous. The germline V gene encodes CDR1 MNHEY and CDR2 SMNVEV (reference sequence). CDR3 length: 13 residues. With 5 bases removed from V and 5 bases from J, the gap between germline ends came to 10 bases. The CDR3 coding sequence is TGTGCCAGCAGTCCAACAGAGTATCAGCCCCAGCATTTT. It specifies CASSPTEYQPQHF.

This sequence joins TRBV5-1 and TRBJ2-7; D remains ambiguous. Germline-derived CDR1 and CDR2 are SGHRS and YFSETQ. The CDR3 is 12 amino acids. Deletions cut 1 base from V and 3 bases from J, with 5 bases between. The CDR3 DNA reads TGCGCCAGCAGCTTGTTGGGCTACGAGCAGTACTTC. Encoded protein: CASSLLGYEQYF.

This rearrangement joins TRBV7-9 to TRBJ1-5; no reliable D call. The CDR3 extends over 12 amino acids. Germline assignment: CDR1 SEHNR and CDR2 FQNEAQ (reference sequence). V dropped 1 base and J dropped 6 bases, with 4 bases sitting between them. CDR3 nucleotide sequence: TGTGCCAGCAGCTTAGGTAGTCAGCCCCAGCATTTT. Residues: CASSLGSQPQHF.

The genes are TRBV6-5 and TRBJ2-7; no clear D. The ends were cut back, 6 bases at V and 1 base at J, with 13 bases in the middle. This CDR3 has 14 amino acids. Looked up from germline, CDR1 is MNHEY and CDR2 is SVGAGI. The CDR3 DNA follows: TGTGCCAGCAGACTCTTACCCGCGTCCTACGAGCAGTACTTC. This codes for CASRLLPASYEQYF.